This TCR beta chain derives from a study of identical twins' blood T cells. MiXCR, run by TCRdb on the 5' RACE reads, gives a single entry per CDR3 protein. This sample carries a few hundred thousand distinct CDR3 sequences, about 28% of them seen once, and the ten largest clones take about 6%. V lost 4 bases and J lost 6, with 16 bases in between. There are 14 residues in the CDR3. Germline assignment: CDR1 MNHEY and CDR2 SVGEGT. This sequence was found in a woman between 18 and 55 years old in good health. This sequence joins TRBV6-2 or TRBV6-3 and TRBJ2-7, with a weak D call TRBD2 (5 bases). The source material was PBMCs. CDR3 nucleotide sequence: TGTGCCAGCAGTTGGACTTCTAGAACGGGCGAGCAGTACTTC. Its translation: CASSWTSRTGEQYF.